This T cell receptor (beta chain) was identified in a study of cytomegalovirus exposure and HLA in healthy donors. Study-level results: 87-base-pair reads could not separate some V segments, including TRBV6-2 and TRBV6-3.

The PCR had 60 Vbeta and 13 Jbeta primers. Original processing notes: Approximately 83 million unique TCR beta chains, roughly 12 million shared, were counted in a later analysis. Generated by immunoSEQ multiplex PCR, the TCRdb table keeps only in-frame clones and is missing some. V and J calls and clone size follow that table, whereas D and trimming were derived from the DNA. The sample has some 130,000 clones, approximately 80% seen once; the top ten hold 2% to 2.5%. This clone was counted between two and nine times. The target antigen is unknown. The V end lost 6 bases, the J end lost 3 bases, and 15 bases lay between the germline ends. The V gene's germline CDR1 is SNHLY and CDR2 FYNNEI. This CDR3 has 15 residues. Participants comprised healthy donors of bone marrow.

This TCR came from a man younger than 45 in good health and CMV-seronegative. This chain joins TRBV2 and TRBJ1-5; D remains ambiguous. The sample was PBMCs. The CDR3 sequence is CASRRWRADNQPQHF. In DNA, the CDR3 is TGTGCCAGCAGGAGGTGGAGGGCAGACAATCAGCCCCAGCATTTT.